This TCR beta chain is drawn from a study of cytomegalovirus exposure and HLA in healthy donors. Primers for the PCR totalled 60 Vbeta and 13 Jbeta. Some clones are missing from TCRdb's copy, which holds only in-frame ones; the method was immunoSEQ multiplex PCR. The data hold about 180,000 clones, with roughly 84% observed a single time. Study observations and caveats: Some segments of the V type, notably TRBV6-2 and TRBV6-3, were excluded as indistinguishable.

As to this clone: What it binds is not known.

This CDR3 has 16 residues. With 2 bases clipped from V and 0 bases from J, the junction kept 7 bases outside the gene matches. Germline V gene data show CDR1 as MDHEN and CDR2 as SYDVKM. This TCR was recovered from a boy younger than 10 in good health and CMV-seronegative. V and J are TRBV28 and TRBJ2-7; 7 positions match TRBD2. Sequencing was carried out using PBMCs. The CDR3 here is CASSLVGGSSSYEQYF. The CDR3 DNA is TGTGCCAGCAGTTTAGTAGGCGGGAGTAGCTCCTACGAGCAGTACTTC.